The source of this T cell receptor beta chain is a study of cytomegalovirus exposure and HLA in healthy donors. Turning to the study itself: In an early release, HLA-typed donors contributed 77 million or so unique TCR sequences.

J was trimmed by 4 bases and V by 2 bases; bases with no gene match: 16. CDR3 length: 19 amino acids. Germline V gene data show CDR1 as SGHVS and CDR2 as FQNEAQ. PCR amplification relied on 60 Vbeta primers (plus 13 Jbeta primers). TCRdb keeps only in-frame clones here, not all; method: immunoSEQ multiplex PCR. The profile shows about 85,000 clones, over 70% of them singletons. Turning to this clone: Its cognate antigen is unknown.

Findings and limits, study-wide: Rarity held for most TCR sequences, but there were some public TCRs that occurred in many donors.

Sequencing was done on a sample of PBMCs. The clonotype originates from a man in his forties or fifties in good health and CMV-seropositive. This chain uses TRBV7-8 with TRBJ2-7; TRBD2 matches at 11 bases. DNA for the CDR3: TGTGCCAGCAGCTTAACTCTGGGTATAACTAGCGGGAGATCGTACGAGCAGTACTTC. Its protein is CASSLTLGITSGRSYEQYF.